The clone carrying this T cell receptor (beta chain) was seen repeatedly, ten times or more. The antigen is undetermined. This specimen comes from a study of blood T cells in healthy people across ages. Regarding the study as a whole: Aged donors had fewer naive CD4+ cells and lower diversity than long-lived donors.

Through a sample-barcoded 5' primer and a J-beta primer mix, a second PCR was run for roughly 6 to 12 cycles. TCRdb processed the 5' RACE reads anew with MiXCR; each CDR3 protein has one entry. The table has some 1.8 million distinct CDR3 sequences, about two fifths seen once. The CDR3 runs 12 residues. The V gene end was trimmed by 8 bases and the J gene end by 3 bases; junction bases not matched to a gene: 4. Germline loops: CDR1 SQVTM, CDR2 ANQGSEA. This receptor was obtained from a human donor in good health. Sequenced material: blood. The V call is TRBV29-1, the J call TRBJ2-3; 8 bases map to TRBD1. The DNA for the CDR3 is TGCAGCAGTGACAGGGGAACAGATACGCAGTATTTT. Residues: CSSDRGTDTQYF.